Reported below is one TCR beta chain. Its antigen remains unknown. This entry belongs to a study of pediatric ulcerative colitis. Study-wide results and caveats: Blood-rectal clonal overlap within each person was significantly higher in ulcerative colitis patients than controls. No controls had the two rectal clonotypes shared by ulcerative colitis patients.

The CDR3 has 18 amino acids. CDR1 and CDR2 (germline): SGHVS, FNYEAQ. V lost 6 bases, J lost 0 bases, and 15 bases stayed unmatched. At colonoscopy, a blood sample was also collected. Sequencing depth was up to 500,000 reads per sample. Repertoires were generated with immunoSEQ multiplex PCR, while TCRdb's copy carries only in-frame clones and drops some. The sample includes approximately 60,000 clones, 80% to 90% seen only once; the top ten take around 3.5%. The rearrangement uses TRBV7-6 and TRBJ2-7; 9 nucleotides align to TRBD2. Sequences were obtained from blood. This TCR derives from a boy aged 5-17 years with severe ulcerative colitis. In DNA form, the CDR3 reads TGTGCCAGCAGTCTCGGTGGCCTAGCGGGGTCGATCTCCTACGAGCAGTACTTC. Residues: CASSLGGLAGSISYEQYF.